Presented here are 5 T cell receptor beta chains from one specimen sequenced in a study of cytomegalovirus exposure and HLA in healthy donors. Some clones are missing from TCRdb's copy, which holds only in-frame ones; the method was immunoSEQ multiplex PCR. The sample holds about 130,000 clones; more than 70% are singletons and the top ten take roughly 1.4%. The sample was PBMCs. All receptors come from a man under 40 in good health and CMV-seronegative.

The gene calls are TRBV7-6 and TRBJ1-1, with a tentative D call TRBD1 (5 bases). This CDR3 is 13 amino acids long. Germline CDR1 reads SGHVS; CDR2 reads FNYEAQ. V lost 5 bases, J lost 6 bases, and 13 bases lay in between. DNA for the CDR3: TGTGCCAGCAGCCTAGGGTTGGGGCCTGAAGCTTTCTTT. It is translated as CASSLGLGPEAFF.

This clone showed up just once. The rearrangement joins TRBV2 to TRBJ2-2, with a tentative D call TRBD1 (6 bases). This CDR3 region has 15 residues. CDR1 and CDR2 (germline): SNHLY, FYNNEI. With 6 bases removed from V and 6 bases from J, the gap between germline ends came to 17 bases. CDR3 residues: CASSGGGARSGELFF. CDR3 sequence (DNA): TGTGCCAGCAGCGGTGGGGGCGCGAGGTCCGGGGAGCTGTTTTTT.

The chain is built from TRBV19 and TRBJ1-1; possibly TRBD1 for D (6 bases). Germline V gene data show CDR1 as LNHDA and CDR2 as SQIVND (reference sequence). There are 11 residues in the CDR3. The V and J ends lost 8 bases and 4 bases respectively, with 8 bases between them. CDR3 DNA sequence: TGTGCCAGTGCAGGGGTCACTGAAGCTTTCTTT. Translated, it gives CASAGVTEAFF.

This chain connects TRBV27 to TRBJ2-2; 7 bases match TRBD1. The CDR3 runs 15 residues. The germline gives CDR1 MNHEY, CDR2 SMNVEV (reference sequence). Trimming removed 7 bases from V and 3 bases from J; junction bases left unmatched: 8. The CDR3 region has the DNA TGTGCCAGCACGGCCGGGGACAGATACACCGGGGAGCTGTTTTTT. It yields the protein CASTAGDRYTGELFF.

The V and J genes are TRBV27 and TRBJ2-7; D not resolved. CDR3 length equals 13 residues. V was shortened by 3 bases and J by 2 bases, with 8 bases between the two germline ends. CDR1 and CDR2 from the germline V gene are MNHEY and SMNVEV (reference sequence). The CDR3: CASSFTVTYEQYF. In DNA form, the CDR3 reads TGTGCCAGCAGTTTTACGGTAACCTACGAGCAGTACTTC.